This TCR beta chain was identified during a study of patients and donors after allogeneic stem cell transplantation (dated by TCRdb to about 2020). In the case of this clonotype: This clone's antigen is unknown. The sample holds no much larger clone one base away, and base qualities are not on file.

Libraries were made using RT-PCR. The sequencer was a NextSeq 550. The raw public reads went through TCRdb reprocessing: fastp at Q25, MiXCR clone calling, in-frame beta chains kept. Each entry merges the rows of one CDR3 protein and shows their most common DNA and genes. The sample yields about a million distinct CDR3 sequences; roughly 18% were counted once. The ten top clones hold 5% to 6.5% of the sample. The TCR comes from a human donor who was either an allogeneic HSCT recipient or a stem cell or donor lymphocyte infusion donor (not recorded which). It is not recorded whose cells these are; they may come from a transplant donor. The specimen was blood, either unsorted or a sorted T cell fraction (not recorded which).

The CDR3 here reads CATSSNSWDRSAYGYTF. The nucleotide sequence reads as follows: TGTGCCACCAGCTCCAACTCGTGGGACAGGAGCGCCTATGGCTACACCTTC. The rearranged segments are TRBV15 and TRBJ1-2; TRBD1 lines up with 8 middle nucleotides. Looking up the germline V gene (reference sequence) yields CDR1 LNHNV and CDR2 YYDKDF. At the junction V is shortened by 5 bases and J by 4 bases; bases outside the gene matches: 15. CDR3 length: 17 amino acids, cysteine to phenylalanine. The entry retains the CDR3 DNA only, 51 bases that are in frame from base 1.